These T cell receptor beta chains were read from a single sample in a study of Ad26.COV2.S vaccination and SARS-CoV-2 variants. TCRdb's copy holds only in-frame clones and misses some; the assay was immunoSEQ multiplex PCR. The repertoire holds roughly 700,000 clones, with around 92% as singletons. Sequencing was performed on peripheral blood, taken in a trial of Ad26.COV2.S vaccine versus placebo. Every receptor here comes from a person aged 18-65 years who received the Ad26.COV2.S COVID-19 vaccine or a placebo. Both conserved end residues are part of each CDR3. Each record gives: CDR3 DNA, CDR3 protein, J gene, V gene, CDR3 length, D gene, clone size. A D gene is named only where the DNA matches it firmly. Clone size is shown for a subset of rows, as once, few, many or a class of expanded clone.

DNA: TGTGCCAGTAGTATATTGGCCCCCAGCGGGAGGGCCGGTGAGCAGTTCTTC
CDR3: CASSILAPSGRAGEQFF
J: TRBJ2-1
V: TRBV19
length: 17
D: TRBD2
size: .

DNA: TGTGCCTGGAGAGTTAGCGGGGGACCCTACGAGCAGTACTTC
CDR3: CAWRVSGGPYEQYF
J: TRBJ2-7
V: TRBV30
length: 14
D: TRBD2
size: once

DNA: TGTGCCAGCAGCGGTCGACTAGCGGGATCACAGGTTACGCAGTATTTT
CDR3: CASSGRLAGSQVTQYF
J: TRBJ2-3
V: TRBV9
length: 16
D: TRBD2
size: .

DNA: TGTGCCAGCAGCCAAGCTGTACTAGCGGGAGGTAAAGAGACCCAGTACTTC
CDR3: CASSQAVLAGGKETQYF
J: TRBJ2-5
V: TRBV4-2
length: 17
D: TRBD2
size: .

DNA: TGTGCCACCAGTGCCCTACAGTACACCGGGGAGCTGTTTTTT
CDR3: CATSALQYTGELFF
J: TRBJ2-2
V: TRBV24-1
length: 14
D: .
size: .

DNA: TGTGCCAGCAGCTCACTAGCGGGAGACGCTCGCTACGAGCAGTACTTC
CDR3: CASSSLAGDARYEQYF
J: TRBJ2-7
V: TRBV7-9
length: 16
D: TRBD2
size: .

DNA: TGTGCCAGTACCGGTCTAGGACTAGCGGTCACAGATACGCAGTATTTT
CDR3: CASTGLGLAVTDTQYF
J: TRBJ2-3
V: TRBV19
length: 16
D: TRBD2
size: .

DNA: TGCAGCGTCGCACCACAGGGAAACGAGCAGTACTTC
CDR3: CSVAPQGNEQYF
J: TRBJ2-7
V: TRBV29-1
length: 12
D: .
size: .

DNA: TGCAGTGCTAGGTCGCTAGAGACCCAGTACTTC
CDR3: CSARSLETQYF
J: TRBJ2-5
V: TRBV20-1
length: 11
D: .
size: .

DNA: TGTGCCAGCAGATACACCGGTGGGGGGGAGACCCAGTACTTC
CDR3: CASRYTGGGETQYF
J: TRBJ2-5
V: TRBV6-2/TRBV6-3
length: 14
D: .
size: .

DNA: TGTGCCAGCAGCCAAGCGGGGGGCCAGGATACGCAGTATTTT
CDR3: CASSQAGGQDTQYF
J: TRBJ2-3
V: TRBV3-1/TRBV3-2
length: 14
D: .
size: .

DNA: TGTGCCAGCAGTGCCCCCCCGCGGGGGGATACGCAGTATTTT
CDR3: CASSAPPRGDTQYF
J: TRBJ2-3
V: TRBV9
length: 14
D: TRBD2
size: .

DNA: TGCAGTGCCTCCGACGACTACGAGCAGTACTTC
CDR3: CSASDDYEQYF
J: TRBJ2-7
V: TRBV20-1
length: 11
D: .
size: .

DNA: TGTGCCAGCAGCCTCAGCCTCGTGGGCGGGAGGGCGGCAGATACGCAGTATTTT
CDR3: CASSLSLVGGRAADTQYF
J: TRBJ2-3
V: TRBV3-1/TRBV3-2
length: 18
D: TRBD2
size: .

DNA: TGCGCCAGCAGTTCCCTAGCTGGTGCCTACAATGAGCAGTTCTTC
CDR3: CASSSLAGAYNEQFF
J: TRBJ2-1
V: TRBV5-1
length: 15
D: .
size: .

DNA: TGTGCCAGCAGCCAAGAGTTACAGGGGAACTATGGCTACACCTTC
CDR3: CASSQELQGNYGYTF
J: TRBJ1-2
V: TRBV3-1/TRBV3-2
length: 15
D: TRBD1
size: .

DNA: TGTGCCAGCAGTATTGGACTCCTTTATGGGACCGGGGAGCTGTTTTTT
CDR3: CASSIGLLYGTGELFF
J: TRBJ2-2
V: TRBV2
length: 16
D: .
size: .

DNA: TGCGCCAGCAGCCAAGTGGGGAGCTCCTATAATTCACCCCTCCACTTT
CDR3: CASSQVGSSYNSPLHF
J: TRBJ1-6
V: TRBV4-1
length: 16
D: .
size: few

DNA: TGTGCCAGTAGTACGGGCTATGCCTACGAGCAGTACTTC
CDR3: CASSTGYAYEQYF
J: TRBJ2-7
V: TRBV19
length: 13
D: .
size: .

DNA: TGTGCCATCAGTGAGTTACAAGGAATGAACACTGAAGCTTTCTTT
CDR3: CAISELQGMNTEAFF
J: TRBJ1-1
V: TRBV10-3
length: 15
D: .
size: .

DNA: TGTGCCAGCAGCGGTGTTTTATCGGGCTACGAGCAGTACTTC
CDR3: CASSGVLSGYEQYF
J: TRBJ2-7
V: TRBV7-2
length: 14
D: .
size: .

DNA: TGTGCCAGTAGTCCCAGCGGGGGGGCAGTAGGGACGCAGTATTTT
CDR3: CASSPSGGAVGTQYF
J: TRBJ2-3
V: TRBV19
length: 15
D: TRBD2
size: .

DNA: TGTGCCAGCTCGCCGACCAAGGGGGCAAGCTCTGGAAACACCATATATTTT
CDR3: CASSPTKGASSGNTIYF
J: TRBJ1-3
V: TRBV18
length: 17
D: TRBD1
size: .

DNA: TGTGCCAGCAGCCCCTCCGCCGGCCCACTAGGGCAGTTCTTC
CDR3: CASSPSAGPLGQFF
J: TRBJ2-1
V: TRBV7-2
length: 14
D: .
size: .

DNA: TGTGCCAGCAGCCAAAGGCTGGGGGGCGATGCTAACTATGGCTACACCTTC
CDR3: CASSQRLGGDANYGYTF
J: TRBJ1-2
V: TRBV5-6
length: 17
D: .
size: .

DNA: TGTGCCAGCAGTGAAGTGGGGGACTCCTACGAGCAGTACTTC
CDR3: CASSEVGDSYEQYF
J: TRBJ2-7
V: TRBV6-1
length: 14
D: .
size: .

DNA: TGTGCCAGCAGCCATCCCGGACAGGTTAATTCACCCCTCCACTTT
CDR3: CASSHPGQVNSPLHF
J: TRBJ1-6
V: TRBV14
length: 15
D: TRBD1
size: .

DNA: TGTGCCAGCAGCAGACTAGCGGGGGTGCGAGATACGCAGTATTTT
CDR3: CASSRLAGVRDTQYF
J: TRBJ2-3
V: TRBV5-8
length: 15
D: TRBD2
size: few

DNA: TGTGCCAGCTCACCACTCCCCAGCCCACACACAGATACGCAGTATTTT
CDR3: CASSPLPSPHTDTQYF
J: TRBJ2-3
V: TRBV18
length: 16
D: .
size: .

DNA: TGTGCCAGCAGGATCTGGGGCGAGGGCTACACCTTC
CDR3: CASRIWGEGYTF
J: TRBJ1-2
V: TRBV2
length: 12
D: .
size: .

DNA: TGTGCCACCAGCCGCGGGGATACGCAGTATTTT
CDR3: CATSRGDTQYF
J: TRBJ2-3
V: TRBV15
length: 11
D: .
size: .

DNA: TGTGCCAGCAATCGGACCTCTAAAGATCAGCCCCAGCATTTT
CDR3: CASNRTSKDQPQHF
J: TRBJ1-5
V: TRBV6-4
length: 14
D: .
size: .

DNA: TGTGCCACCAGTTTCACAGGGGCAAATCAGCCCCAGCATTTT
CDR3: CATSFTGANQPQHF
J: TRBJ1-5
V: TRBV24-1
length: 14
D: TRBD1
size: .

DNA: TGTGCCATCACCTACTCGGACAGGGACTATGGCTACACCTTC
CDR3: CAITYSDRDYGYTF
J: TRBJ1-2
V: TRBV10-3
length: 14
D: TRBD1
size: .

DNA: TGTGCCAGCTCACCACCTGGAGTTAGCACAGATACGCAGTATTTT
CDR3: CASSPPGVSTDTQYF
J: TRBJ2-3
V: TRBV18
length: 15
D: .
size: .

DNA: TGTGCCAGCAGCCAGACACGGGGCACTGAAGCTTTCTTT
CDR3: CASSQTRGTEAFF
J: TRBJ1-1
V: TRBV4-2
length: 13
D: .
size: once

DNA: TGCAGTGCTAGTCCAGGGGCGGTCTCCTACAATGAGCAGTTCTTC
CDR3: CSASPGAVSYNEQFF
J: TRBJ2-1
V: TRBV20-1
length: 15
D: .
size: once

DNA: TGTGCCAGCAGCAAAGTGAGCCTCGCCTACGAGCAGTACTTC
CDR3: CASSKVSLAYEQYF
J: TRBJ2-7
V: TRBV21-1
length: 14
D: .
size: .

DNA: TGTGCCAGCAGGGGGAGACTAGCGGGGACCTACGAGCAGTACTTC
CDR3: CASRGRLAGTYEQYF
J: TRBJ2-7
V: TRBV6-5
length: 15
D: TRBD2
size: few

DNA: TGTGCCAGCAGTGAGGCTTTCTACTCGGGCAATGAGCAGTTCTTC
CDR3: CASSEAFYSGNEQFF
J: TRBJ2-1
V: TRBV2
length: 15
D: .
size: .

DNA: TGCAGCGGAGTACGGGGGGGTTACAATGAGCAGTTCTTC
CDR3: CSGVRGGYNEQFF
J: TRBJ2-1
V: TRBV29-1
length: 13
D: TRBD2
size: .

DNA: TGTGCCAGCAGTCGACAGTGGGAGAACACTGAAGCTTTCTTT
CDR3: CASSRQWENTEAFF
J: TRBJ1-1
V: TRBV6-5
length: 14
D: .
size: .

DNA: TGTGCCAGCAGCCCAATGGGTTCCTACAATGAGCAGTTCTTC
CDR3: CASSPMGSYNEQFF
J: TRBJ2-1
V: TRBV7-9
length: 14
D: .
size: .

DNA: TGCGCCAGCAGTCACTCGACAGGGCGAAACACCGGGGAGCTGTTTTTT
CDR3: CASSHSTGRNTGELFF
J: TRBJ2-2
V: TRBV23-1
length: 16
D: TRBD1
size: .

DNA: TGTGCCAGCAGCCATCGACTAGCTTCAGGCACAGATACGCAGTATTTT
CDR3: CASSHRLASGTDTQYF
J: TRBJ2-3
V: TRBV9
length: 16
D: TRBD2
size: .

DNA: TGTGCCAGCAGCTTGGGCAGCTCCTACGAGCAGTACTTC
CDR3: CASSLGSSYEQYF
J: TRBJ2-7
V: TRBV11-3
length: 13
D: .
size: .

DNA: TGTGCCAGCAGTTATAGGGGACAGCCCTTCGATGAGCAGTTCTTC
CDR3: CASSYRGQPFDEQFF
J: TRBJ2-1
V: TRBV6-9
length: 15
D: TRBD1
size: .

DNA: TGTGCCAGCAGCTTGCGCAATTTGCCAGGGGCGAGAACTGAAGCTTTCTTT
CDR3: CASSLRNLPGARTEAFF
J: TRBJ1-1
V: TRBV7-2
length: 17
D: .
size: .

DNA: TGTGCCAGCAGCCAAGGACAGGGAGCAAGAAGCTCCTATAATTCACCCCTCCACTTT
CDR3: CASSQGQGARSSYNSPLHF
J: TRBJ1-6
V: TRBV4-2
length: 19
D: TRBD1
size: .

DNA: TGTGCCAGCAACGCCGGGCAAGAGACCCAGTACTTC
CDR3: CASNAGQETQYF
J: TRBJ2-5
V: TRBV12-3/TRBV12-4
length: 12
D: .
size: .

DNA: TGTGCCACCAGTGACTCGGGACTAGCGGGAGTGACAGATACGCAGTATTTT
CDR3: CATSDSGLAGVTDTQYF
J: TRBJ2-3
V: TRBV24-1
length: 17
D: TRBD2
size: .

DNA: TGTGCCAGCAGCCGGACTAGCGGGAGGGACGAGCAGTACTTC
CDR3: CASSRTSGRDEQYF
J: TRBJ2-7
V: TRBV7-2
length: 14
D: TRBD2
size: .

DNA: TGTGCCAGCAGCTTACTTGGGAAGGGACAGTACTTC
CDR3: CASSLLGKGQYF
J: TRBJ2-7
V: TRBV7-9
length: 12
D: .
size: .

DNA: TGTGCCTGGAGTGTAACGACAGGATTTAATTCACCCCTCCACTTT
CDR3: CAWSVTTGFNSPLHF
J: TRBJ1-6
V: TRBV30
length: 15
D: .
size: .

DNA: TGTGCCAGTAGTATTGTGCGGGGGTCGAGCTATGGCTACACCTTC
CDR3: CASSIVRGSSYGYTF
J: TRBJ1-2
V: TRBV19
length: 15
D: .
size: .